This T cell receptor (beta chain) was recovered during a study of OX40 agonist ivuxolimab in advanced cancers. The V gene lost 2 bases and the J gene lost 4 bases, with 15 bases spanning the gap. Germline CDR1 reads MNHNY; CDR2 reads SVGAGI (reference sequence). CDR3 length: 16 residues. Assay: immunoSEQ multiplex PCR; the TCRdb copy retains only in-frame clones and omits some. The sample consists of about 64,000 clones, 91% of them appearing once. No patient had autoimmune disease or received systemic immunosuppression. The sequence came from an adult with an advanced solid tumor such as melanoma, head and neck, liver or kidney cancer. V usage is TRBV6-6 and J usage is TRBJ2-1; possible D gene TRBD1, 6 bases. The sequencing used CD4+ or CD8+ T cells sorted from blood, collected in a trial of the OX40 agonist ivuxolimab. The CDR3 reads CASSYEPSGTYNEQFF. The CDR3 nucleotides are TGTGCCAGCAGTTACGAACCGTCGGGGACATACAATGAGCAGTTCTTC.